These T cell receptor beta chains were read from a single sample in a study of identical twins. From the 5' RACE reads, TCRdb called clonotypes with MiXCR, one entry per CDR3 protein. The table has 240,000 or so distinct CDR3 sequences, 10% to 13% seen once; the top ten hold less than 12%. The source material was memory T cells sorted from blood. The receptor set was obtained from a man between 45 and 60 years old in good health. Each CDR3 is given with its conserved first and last residue. A D gene is named only where the DNA matches it firmly. Part of the rows lack a size; the others show once, few, many or a class for expanded clones.

>TRBV20-1|many|TRBD1|TRBJ2-7
CSARGTGSYEQYF
TGCAGTGCTAGAGGGACAGGGTCCTACGAGCAGTACTTC
>TRBV28|.|.|TRBJ1-5
CASSVPGNQAQHF
TGTGCCAGCAGTGTTCCAGGGAATCAGGCCCAGCATTTT
>TRBV3-1|.|.|TRBJ2-3
CASSQQTGVGMGTQYF
TGTGCCAGCAGCCAACAGACGGGAGTGGGAATGGGGACGCAGTATTTT
>TRBV12-3/TRBV12-4|many|.|TRBJ2-1
CASSLFSDNEQFF
TGTGCCAGCAGTTTATTTTCTGACAATGAGCAGTTCTTC
>TRBV6-5|many|.|TRBJ2-7
CASSYLLSTDYEQYF
TGTGCCAGCAGTTATTTACTGTCAACCGACTACGAGCAGTACTTC
>TRBV27|many|TRBD1|TRBJ1-1
CASRSTGVVEAFF
TGTGCCAGCAGAAGCACAGGGGTTGTTGAAGCTTTCTTT
>TRBV6-2/TRBV6-3|.|TRBD2|TRBJ2-7
CASRSGTSGGSSYEQYF
TGTGCCAGCAGATCCGGGACTAGCGGGGGGAGCTCCTACGAGCAGTACTTC
>TRBV5-1|many|TRBD2|TRBJ2-7
CASSSGTSGSAYEQYF
TGCGCCAGCAGCTCCGGGACTAGCGGGTCCGCCTACGAGCAGTACTTC
>TRBV5-6|few|TRBD1|TRBJ1-2
CASNTGTENYGYTF
TGTGCCAGCAACACCGGGACAGAGAACTATGGCTACACCTTC
>TRBV19|.|.|TRBJ1-5
CASNHPGGGEPQHF
TGTGCCAGTAACCACCCGGGGGGCGGTGAGCCCCAGCATTTT
>TRBV7-6|few|TRBD2|TRBJ2-7
CASSPWTSGGSYEQYF
TGTGCCAGCAGCCCTTGGACTAGCGGGGGGTCCTACGAGCAGTACTTC
>TRBV7-2|.|TRBD2|TRBJ2-1
CASSIFTSGVGNEQFF
TGTGCCAGCAGCATATTTACTAGCGGCGTGGGGAATGAGCAGTTCTTC
>TRBV15|.|TRBD2|TRBJ2-5
CATSSRAGGEETQYF
TGTGCCACCAGCTCCCGAGCGGGGGGAGAAGAGACCCAGTACTTC
>TRBV27|.|.|TRBJ2-7
CASSLGRGRTYEQYF
TGTGCCAGCAGTTTAGGCAGGGGTCGGACCTACGAGCAGTACTTC
>TRBV20-1|.|.|TRBJ2-7
CSARHGYEQYF
TGCAGTGCTAGGCATGGCTACGAGCAGTACTTC
>TRBV12-3/TRBV12-4|.|TRBD2|TRBJ2-5
CASSLSGSKETQYF
TGTGCCAGCAGTTTAAGCGGGAGTAAAGAGACCCAGTACTTC
>TRBV28|.|.|TRBJ2-7
CASSDFGGDPTYEQYF
TGTGCCAGCAGCGATTTTGGGGGAGACCCTACCTACGAGCAGTACTTC
>TRBV4-3|once|.|TRBJ2-5
CASSQEGILSETQYF
TGCGCCAGCAGCCAAGAAGGAATCCTGAGTGAGACCCAGTACTTC
>TRBV5-1|many|.|TRBJ1-1
CASSLGRGPGSGNTEAFF
TGCGCCAGCAGCTTGGGCCGGGGCCCGGGATCAGGGAACACTGAAGCTTTCTTT
>TRBV7-9|few|.|TRBJ1-5
CASSLAEPHSYNQPQHF
TGTGCCAGCAGCTTAGCGGAACCCCACAGCTACAATCAGCCCCAGCATTTT
>TRBV5-6|.|.|TRBJ2-6
CASSLASASGANVLTF
TGTGCCAGCAGCTTGGCCTCTGCCTCTGGGGCCAACGTCCTGACTTTC
>TRBV30|.|.|TRBJ1-1
CAWSGGAGRGTEAFF
TGTGCCTGGAGTGGGGGTGCAGGCCGGGGCACTGAAGCTTTCTTT
>TRBV6-1|few|.|TRBJ1-5
CASRQGRGGPSGGPQHF
TGTGCCAGCAGGCAGGGGCGGGGGGGGCCTAGCGGAGGGCCCCAGCATTTT
>TRBV5-1|few|TRBD2|TRBJ2-5
CASSPTSGVETQYF
TGCGCCAGCAGCCCGACTAGCGGGGTTGAGACCCAGTACTTC
>TRBV5-1|many|.|TRBJ1-2
CASSWRGADYGYTF
TGCGCCAGCAGCTGGAGGGGCGCGGACTATGGCTACACCTTC
>TRBV7-2|many|TRBD1|TRBJ1-1
CASRLTGRPEAFF
TGTGCCAGCAGATTGACAGGGAGGCCTGAAGCTTTCTTT
>TRBV29-1|.|.|TRBJ2-1
CSVKGGDFYNEQFF
TGCAGCGTGAAAGGGGGAGATTTCTACAATGAGCAGTTCTTC
>TRBV29-1|many|.|TRBJ2-2
CSVEASGELFF
TGCAGCGTTGAAGCTAGCGGGGAGCTGTTTTTT
>TRBV5-6|many|.|TRBJ1-5
CASSRWGYQPQHF
TGTGCCAGCAGCCGTTGGGGGTATCAGCCCCAGCATTTT
>TRBV20-1|many|.|TRBJ1-6
CSARGLGGGLNNSPLHF
TGCAGTGCTAGAGGGCTTGGGGGCGGACTGAATAATTCACCCCTCCACTTT